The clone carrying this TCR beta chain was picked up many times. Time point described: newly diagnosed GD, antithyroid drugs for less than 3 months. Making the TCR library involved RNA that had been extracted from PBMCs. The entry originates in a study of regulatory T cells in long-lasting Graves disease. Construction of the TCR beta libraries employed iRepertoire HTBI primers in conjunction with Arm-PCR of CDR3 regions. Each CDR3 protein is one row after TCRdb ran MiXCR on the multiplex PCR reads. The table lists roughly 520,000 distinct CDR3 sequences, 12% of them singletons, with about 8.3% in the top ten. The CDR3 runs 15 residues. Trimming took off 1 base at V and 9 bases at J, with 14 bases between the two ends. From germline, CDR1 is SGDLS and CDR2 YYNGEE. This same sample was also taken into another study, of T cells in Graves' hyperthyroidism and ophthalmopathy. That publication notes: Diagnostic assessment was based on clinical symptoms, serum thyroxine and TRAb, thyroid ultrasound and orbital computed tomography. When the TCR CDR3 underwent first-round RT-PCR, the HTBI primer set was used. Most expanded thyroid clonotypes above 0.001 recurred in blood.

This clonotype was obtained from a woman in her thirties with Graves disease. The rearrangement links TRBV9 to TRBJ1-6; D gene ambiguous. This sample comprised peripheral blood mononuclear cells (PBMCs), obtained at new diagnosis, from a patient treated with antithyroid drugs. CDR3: CASSVNPSGVSPLHF. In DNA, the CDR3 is TGTGCCAGCAGCGTAAATCCGAGTGGGGTTTCACCCCTCCACTTT.